This TCR beta chain is drawn from a study of control samples from healthy donors and cancer patients (TCRdb year 2020). This clone was picked up a small number of times. Its cognate antigen has yet to be identified. Base qualities are not provided; no much larger clone lies one nucleotide away. The library was built by means of the immunoSEQ multiplex PCR assay. The clones in this table, taken by TCRdb from immuneACCESS, are in-frame only. Not every clone is retained; where verified, under half of the shortfall comes from an unresolved V gene, and the cause of the rest is unknown. The table for this sample lists 70,000 or so clones; roughly 80% of them were counted only once. Roughly 16% of the sample is taken by the ten largest. Inclusive of the bounding cysteine and phenylalanine, the CDR3 is 13 residues long. Here the CDR3 DNA is all that survives: 39 bases in frame from base 1. The V and J ends are trimmed by 4 bases and 6 bases, leaving 13 bases between them. CDR1 and CDR2 are read off the germline V gene (reference sequence) as SGHNT and YYREEE.

This receptor was obtained from a man between 45 and 60 years old in good health. Sequencing used blood. This chain is built from TRBV5-4 and TRBJ1-2; TRBD1 is perhaps the D gene, given 6 matching bases. The nucleotide sequence reads TGTGCCAGCAGCCCGACCAGGGGTGATGGCTACACCTTC. It is translated as CASSPTRGDGYTF.